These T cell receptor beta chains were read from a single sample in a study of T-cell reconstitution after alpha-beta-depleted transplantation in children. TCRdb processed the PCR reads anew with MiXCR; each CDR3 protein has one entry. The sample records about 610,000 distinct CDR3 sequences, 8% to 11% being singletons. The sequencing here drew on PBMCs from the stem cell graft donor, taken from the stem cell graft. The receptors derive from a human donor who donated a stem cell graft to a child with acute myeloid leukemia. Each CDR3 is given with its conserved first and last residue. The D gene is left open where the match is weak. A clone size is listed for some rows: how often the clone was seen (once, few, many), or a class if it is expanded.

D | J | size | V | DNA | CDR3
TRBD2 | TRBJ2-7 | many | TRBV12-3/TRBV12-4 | TGTGCCAGCAGACCATCTAGCGGGAGGTACGAGCAGTACTTC | CASRPSSGRYEQYF
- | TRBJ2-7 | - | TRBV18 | TGTGCCAGCTCACCACCTAGCGGATACGAGCAGTACTTC | CASSPPSGYEQYF
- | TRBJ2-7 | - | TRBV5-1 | TGCGCCAGCAGCCCCGGGGGCAGTGGGGCGGTCCGGTCGAACGAGCAGTACTTC | CASSPGGSGAVRSNEQYF
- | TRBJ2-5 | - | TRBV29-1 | TGCAGCACGACCGGGACCAATCAAGAGACCCAGTACTTC | CSTTGTNQETQYF
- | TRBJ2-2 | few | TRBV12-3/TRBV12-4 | TGTGCCAGCAGGACCAGCGGAGACGCCGGGGAGCTGTTTTTT | CASRTSGDAGELFF
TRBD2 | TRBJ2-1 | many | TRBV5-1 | TGCGCCAGCAGCCCGGGGGGCCTAGCGGGAGGTAGGAATGAGCAGTTCTTC | CASSPGGLAGGRNEQFF
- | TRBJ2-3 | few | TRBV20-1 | TGCAGTGCCCCCACGGTTAGCACAGATACGCAGTATTTT | CSAPTVSTDTQYF
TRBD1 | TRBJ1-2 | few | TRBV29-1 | TGCAGCGTTGAGCCGCCGGGACAGGCCTATGGCTACACCTTC | CSVEPPGQAYGYTF
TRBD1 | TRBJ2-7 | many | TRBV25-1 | TGTGCCAGCAGTGATACAGGGGTGAGATCCTACGAGCAGTACTTC | CASSDTGVRSYEQYF
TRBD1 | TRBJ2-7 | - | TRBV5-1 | TGCGCCAGCAGCGTCGGGACAGGAATATCCTACGAGCAGTACTTC | CASSVGTGISYEQYF
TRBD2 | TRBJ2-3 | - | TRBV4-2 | TGTGCCAGCAGCCACGCCCCGATCGGGGGGGCGATTGTGGCAGATACGCAGTATTTT | CASSHAPIGGAIVADTQYF
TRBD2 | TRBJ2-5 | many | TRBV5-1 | TGCGCCAGCAGCTTAGCGGGGTCGTACCAAGAGACCCAGTACTTC | CASSLAGSYQETQYF
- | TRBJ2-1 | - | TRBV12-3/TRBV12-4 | TGTGCCAGCAGCCCTACAGCAGGGTCGGCCAAAAACATTCAGTTCTTC | CASSPTAGSAKNIQFF
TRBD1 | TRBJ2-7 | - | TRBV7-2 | TGTGCCAGCAGCTTAATCGCAGGGGGCGTTAACACCTACGAGCAGTACTTC | CASSLIAGGVNTYEQYF
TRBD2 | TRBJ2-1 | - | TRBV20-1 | TGCGGTGCCCATAGCGGGAGGGGCGACAATGAGCAGTTCTTC | CGAHSGRGDNEQFF
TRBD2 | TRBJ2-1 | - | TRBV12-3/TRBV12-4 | TGTGCCAGCAGTCCTTCGACGCAACTAGCGGGAGCTGGGAATGAGCAGTTCTTC | CASSPSTQLAGAGNEQFF
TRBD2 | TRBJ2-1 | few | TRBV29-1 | TGCAGCGTTGAACTAGCGGGAGGTTGGCTCTTC | CSVELAGGWLF
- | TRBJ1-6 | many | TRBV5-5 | TGTGCCAGCAGCCAGGGCTCCTATAATTCACCCCTCCACTTT | CASSQGSYNSPLHF
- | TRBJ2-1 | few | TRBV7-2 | TGTGCCAGCAGCCCAGTAAACAATGAGCAGTTCTTC | CASSPVNNEQFF
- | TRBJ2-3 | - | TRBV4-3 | TGCGCCAGCAGCCATGGCAGGGGTGGGACAGATACGCAGTATTTT | CASSHGRGGTDTQYF
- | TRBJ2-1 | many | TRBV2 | TGTGCCAGCAGTGTGCTACCACTGAATGAGCAGTTCTTC | CASSVLPLNEQFF
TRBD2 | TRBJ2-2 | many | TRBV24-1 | TGTGCCACCAGTGATCCCTTGCCGGGACTAGTTCAGCACGGGGAGCTGTTTTTT | CATSDPLPGLVQHGELFF
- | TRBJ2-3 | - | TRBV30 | TGTGCCTGGAGTGTGGCAGCAGATACGCAGTATTTT | CAWSVAADTQYF
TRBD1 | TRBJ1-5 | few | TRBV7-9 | TGTGCCAGCAGCTTAGGGACAGGGGAGAATCAGCCCCAGCATTTT | CASSLGTGENQPQHF
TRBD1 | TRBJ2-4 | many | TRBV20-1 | TGCAGTGCTCCCCTGGACAGGGGGCATCGGAACATTCAGTACTTC | CSAPLDRGHRNIQYF
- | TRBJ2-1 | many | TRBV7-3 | TGTGCCAGCAGCTTCCAGGTAGGGAATGAGCAGTTCTTC | CASSFQVGNEQFF
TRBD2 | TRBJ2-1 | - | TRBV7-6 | TGTGCCAGCAGCTCATTACCCCTAATACTAGCGGGAGGGCCCAATGAGCAGTTCTTC | CASSSLPLILAGGPNEQFF
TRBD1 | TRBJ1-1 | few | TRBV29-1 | TGCAGCGTTGAAGCTGCCACAGGGGTTGGTGAAGCTTTCTTT | CSVEAATGVGEAFF
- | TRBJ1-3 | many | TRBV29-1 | TGCAGCGTTGGGGGCCTAGGGGGAAACACCATATATTTT | CSVGGLGGNTIYF
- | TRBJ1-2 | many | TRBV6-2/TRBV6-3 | TGTGCCAGCAGTTACTCCGGGACTTCAAGCTATGGCTACACCTTC | CASSYSGTSSYGYTF
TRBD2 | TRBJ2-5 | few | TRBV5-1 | TGCGCCAGCAGCTTGGAGAGTAGCGGGAGTTCGAAGACCCAGTACTTC | CASSLESSGSSKTQYF
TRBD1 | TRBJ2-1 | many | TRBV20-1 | TGCAGTGCTAGAGGCCCAGGGAAGGGGGCCTTACATGAGCAGTTCTTC | CSARGPGKGALHEQFF
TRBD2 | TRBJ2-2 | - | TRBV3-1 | TGTGCCAGCAGCCTTCGACTAGCGGGAGGGGAACGGTTCAGCACCGGGGAGCTGTTTTTT | CASSLRLAGGERFSTGELFF
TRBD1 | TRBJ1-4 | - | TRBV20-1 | TGCAGTGCTAGAGCCGGGACAGGGGTGGAAAAACTGTTTTTT | CSARAGTGVEKLFF
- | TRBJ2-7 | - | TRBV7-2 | TGTGCCAGCAGCTTAGAACAGGGAAGCTCCTACGAGCAGTACTTC | CASSLEQGSSYEQYF
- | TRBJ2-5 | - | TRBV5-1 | TGCGCCAGCAGCTCACCACAGGGAACGGAGACCCAGTACTTC | CASSSPQGTETQYF
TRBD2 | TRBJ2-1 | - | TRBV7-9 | TGTGCCAGCAGCCCCGGGACTAGCATATACAATGAGCAGTTCTTC | CASSPGTSIYNEQFF
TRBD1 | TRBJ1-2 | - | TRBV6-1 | TGTGCCAGCAGTCGGACAGGGGGCAACTATGGCTACACCTTC | CASSRTGGNYGYTF
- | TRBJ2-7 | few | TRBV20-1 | TGCAGTGCTCTGGGACCCCTCATCCGGGAGCAGTACTTC | CSALGPLIREQYF
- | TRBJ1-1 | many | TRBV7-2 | TGTGCCAGCAGCTTTGCAATGACAGGCTATAACACTGAAGCTTTCTTT | CASSFAMTGYNTEAFF
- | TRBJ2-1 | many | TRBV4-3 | TGCGCCAGCAGCCAAGATCCTCGGAGCTCCTACAATGAGCAGTTCTTC | CASSQDPRSSYNEQFF
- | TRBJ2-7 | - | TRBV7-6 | TGTGCCAGCAGCTTATTGGCCACCGCTGACGAGCAGTACTTC | CASSLLATADEQYF
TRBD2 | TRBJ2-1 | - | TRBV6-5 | TGTGCCAGCAGTTACGGGGCTAGCGGGAGAATGGACAATGAGCAGTTCTTC | CASSYGASGRMDNEQFF
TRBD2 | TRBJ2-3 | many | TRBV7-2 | TGTGCCAGCAGCTTACTAGCGGGAACTAGCACAGATACGCAGTATTTT | CASSLLAGTSTDTQYF
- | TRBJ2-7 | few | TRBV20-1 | TGCAGTGCCCCCCTGGGTAGCGAGAGGATCTACGAGCAGTACTTC | CSAPLGSERIYEQYF
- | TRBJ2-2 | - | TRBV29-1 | TGCAGCGTTGTTCAAGGAGAAAACACCGGGGAGCTGTTTTTT | CSVVQGENTGELFF
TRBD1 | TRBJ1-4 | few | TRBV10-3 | TGTGCCAGCCACCGGGACAGCCGCGAAAAACTGTTTTTT | CASHRDSREKLFF
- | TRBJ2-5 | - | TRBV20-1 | TGCAGTGCTAGAGATCGTCTGGTCCTACACCAAGAGACCCAGTACTTC | CSARDRLVLHQETQYF
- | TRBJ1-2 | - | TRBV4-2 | TGTGCCAGCAGCCAAGAGAACTATGGCTACACCTTC | CASSQENYGYTF
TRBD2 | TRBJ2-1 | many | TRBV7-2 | TGTGCCAGCAGCCCCATGCGGGAGGCCACCAATGAGCAGTTCTTC | CASSPMREATNEQFF
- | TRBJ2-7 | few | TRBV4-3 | TGCGCCAGCAGCCAAGAGCGAGGGGGACCCTACGAGCAGTACTTC | CASSQERGGPYEQYF